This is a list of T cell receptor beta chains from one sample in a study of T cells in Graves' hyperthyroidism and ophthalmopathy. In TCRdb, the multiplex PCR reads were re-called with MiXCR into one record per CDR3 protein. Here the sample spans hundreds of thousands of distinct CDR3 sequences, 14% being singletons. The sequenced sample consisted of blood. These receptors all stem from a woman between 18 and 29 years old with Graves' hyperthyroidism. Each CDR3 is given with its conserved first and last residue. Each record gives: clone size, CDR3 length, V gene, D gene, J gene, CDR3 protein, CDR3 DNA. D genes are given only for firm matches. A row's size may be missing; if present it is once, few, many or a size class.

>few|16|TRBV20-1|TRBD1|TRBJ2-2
CSARDFGTGGTGELFF
TGCAGTGCTAGAGATTTTGGGACAGGGGGCACCGGGGAGCTGTTTTTT
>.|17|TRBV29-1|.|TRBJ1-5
CSVSGVPGSVGNQPQHF
TGCAGCGTGTCGGGGGTTCCGGGGTCGGTGGGCAATCAGCCCCAGCATTTT
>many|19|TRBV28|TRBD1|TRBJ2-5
CASSPAPRTGEEIQETQYF
TGTGCCAGCAGTCCAGCCCCTCGGACAGGGGAAGAAATTCAAGAGACCCAGTACTTC
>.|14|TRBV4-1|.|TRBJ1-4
CASSQVSGGEKLFF
TGCGCCAGCAGCCAAGTCTCCGGGGGAGAAAAACTGTTTTTT
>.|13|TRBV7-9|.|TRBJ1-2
CASARTGNYGYTF
TGTGCCAGTGCCCGAACAGGGAATTATGGCTACACCTTC
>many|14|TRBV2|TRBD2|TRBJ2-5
CASQLAGSQETQYF
TGTGCCAGCCAATTAGCGGGGTCCCAAGAGACCCAGTACTTC
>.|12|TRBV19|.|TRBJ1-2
CASSLQELGYTF
TGTGCCAGTAGTTTACAAGAGCTCGGCTACACCTTC
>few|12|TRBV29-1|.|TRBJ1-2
CSVEAGGGGYTF
TGCAGCGTTGAGGCGGGGGGGGGTGGCTACACCTTC
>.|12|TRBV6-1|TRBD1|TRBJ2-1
CASSSQTGRRFF
TGTGCCAGCAGTTCACAGACAGGGCGGCGGTTCTTC
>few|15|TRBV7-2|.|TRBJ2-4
CASSLEHTSKNIQYF
TGTGCCAGCAGCTTAGAACACACGAGCAAAAACATTCAGTACTTC
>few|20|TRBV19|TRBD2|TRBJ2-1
CASSLPLVPSGRALGNEQFF
TGTGCCAGTAGTCTTCCCCTAGTTCCTAGCGGGAGGGCCCTTGGCAATGAGCAGTTCTTC
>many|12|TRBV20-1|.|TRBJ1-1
CSASDWGTEAFF
TGCAGTGCTAGCGACTGGGGCACTGAAGCTTTCTTT
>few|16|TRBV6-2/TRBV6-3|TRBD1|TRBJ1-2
CASSYPRDRGYYGYTF
TGTGCCAGCAGTTACCCCCGCGACAGGGGTTACTATGGCTACACCTTC
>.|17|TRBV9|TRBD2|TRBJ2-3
CASSVAASGSSTDTQYF
TGTGCCAGCAGCGTAGCGGCTAGCGGGTCTAGCACAGATACGCAGTATTTT
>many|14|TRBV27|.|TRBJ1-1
CASSPRATNTEAFF
TGTGCCAGCAGTCCTCGGGCAACGAACACTGAAGCTTTCTTT
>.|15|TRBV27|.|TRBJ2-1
CASSLQGIQLHEQFF
TGTGCCAGCAGTTTACAGGGGATCCAGCTACATGAGCAGTTCTTC
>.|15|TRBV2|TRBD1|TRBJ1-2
CASRGQGAAIYGYTF
TGTGCCAGCAGAGGACAGGGGGCGGCCATCTATGGCTACACCTTC
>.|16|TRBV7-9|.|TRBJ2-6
CASSLNEYSGANVLTF
TGTGCCAGCAGCTTAAACGAGTACTCTGGGGCCAACGTCCTGACTTTC
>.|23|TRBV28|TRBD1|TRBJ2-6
CASSFMFSWDRNRGDSGANVLAF
TGTGCCAGCAGTTTCATGTTTTCATGGGACAGGAACAGGGGGGATTCTGGGGCCAACGTCCTGGCTTTC
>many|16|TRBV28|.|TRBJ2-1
CASSPGWAGPYNEQFF
TGTGCCAGCAGTCCCGGCTGGGCGGGGCCCTACAATGAGCAGTTCTTC
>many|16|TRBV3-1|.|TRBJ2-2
CASAKEGAKLPGELFF
TGTGCCAGCGCAAAAGAAGGGGCGAAACTCCCCGGGGAGCTGTTTTTT
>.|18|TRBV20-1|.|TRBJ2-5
CSATGRFSPRRSQETQYF
TGCAGTGCTACCGGGCGGTTTTCTCCTCGTCGGTCTCAAGAGACCCAGTACTTC
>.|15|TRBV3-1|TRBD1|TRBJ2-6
CASSQDDRQGNVLTF
TGTGCCAGCAGCCAAGATGATAGACAGGGTAACGTCCTGACTTTC
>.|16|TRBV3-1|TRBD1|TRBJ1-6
CASSQTAGGVYSPLHF
TGTGCCAGCAGCCAAACGGCAGGGGGTGTTTATTCACCCCTCCACTTT
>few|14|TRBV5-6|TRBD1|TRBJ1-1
CASSLGIRGIEAFF
TGTGCCAGCAGCTTGGGGATCAGGGGGATTGAAGCTTTCTTT
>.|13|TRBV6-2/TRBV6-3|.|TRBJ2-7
CASQRLGIYEQYF
TGTGCCAGCCAAAGATTGGGGATCTACGAGCAGTACTTC
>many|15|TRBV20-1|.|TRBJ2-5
CSARGLGHAIETQYF
TGCAGTGCTAGAGGGCTTGGACACGCCATTGAGACCCAGTACTTC
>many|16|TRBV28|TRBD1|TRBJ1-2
CAAHPSSGQGKYGYTF
TGTGCCGCACACCCTTCCTCGGGACAGGGGAAATATGGCTACACCTTC
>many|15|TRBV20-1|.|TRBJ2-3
CSARDPSFSTDTQYF
TGCAGTGCTAGGGACCCTAGCTTTAGCACAGATACGCAGTATTTT
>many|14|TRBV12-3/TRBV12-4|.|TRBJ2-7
CASSFGSNLYEQYF
TGTGCCAGCAGTTTCGGCAGCAACCTCTACGAGCAGTACTTC
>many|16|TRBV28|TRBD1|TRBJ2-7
CASSLLGTGARYEQYF
TGTGCCAGCAGCCTACTCGGGACAGGGGCGAGGTACGAGCAGTACTTC
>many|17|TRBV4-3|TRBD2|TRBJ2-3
CASSRGPSGSGEDTQYF
TGCGCCAGCAGCCGAGGCCCTAGCGGGAGTGGGGAAGATACGCAGTATTTT
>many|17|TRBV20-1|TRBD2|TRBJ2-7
CSASSPGGGRGLYEQYF
TGCAGTGCTAGTTCCCCCGGAGGCGGGAGGGGACTTTACGAGCAGTACTTC
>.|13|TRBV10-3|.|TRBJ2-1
CAISTTSSNEQFF
TGTGCCATCAGTACTACTAGCTCCAATGAGCAGTTCTTC
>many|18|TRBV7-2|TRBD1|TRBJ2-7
CASSLDPGQALLSYEQYF
TGTGCCAGCAGCTTAGATCCGGGACAGGCCCTCCTTTCCTACGAGCAGTACTTC
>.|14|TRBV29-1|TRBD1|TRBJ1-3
CSVDTGVSGNTIYF
TGCAGCGTAGATACAGGGGTCTCTGGAAACACCATATATTTT
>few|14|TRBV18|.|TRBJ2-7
CASSPRQEIYEQYF
TGTGCCAGCTCACCGAGACAGGAGATCTACGAGCAGTACTTC
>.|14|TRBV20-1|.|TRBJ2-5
CSSPVAGIPETQYF
TGCAGTTCCCCCGTGGCAGGGATTCCAGAGACCCAGTACTTC
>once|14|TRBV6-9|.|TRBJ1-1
CASSLPEVNTEAFF
TGTGCCAGCAGTTTGCCCGAGGTCAACACTGAGGCTTTCTTT
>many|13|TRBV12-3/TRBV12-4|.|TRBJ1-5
CASSGAAFQPQHF
TGTGCCAGCAGTGGGGCGGCCTTTCAGCCCCAGCATTTT
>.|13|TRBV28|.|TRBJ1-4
CASSLTVNEKLFF
TGTGCCAGCAGCTTGACAGTTAATGAAAAACTGTTTTTT
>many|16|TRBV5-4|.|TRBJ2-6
CASSSNRVSGANVLTF
TGTGCCAGCAGCTCTAACAGGGTGTCAGGGGCCAACGTCCTGACTTTC
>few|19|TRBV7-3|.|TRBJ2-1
CASSLQRRPGDGSYNEQFF
TGTGCCAGCAGCCTACAGAGGCGGCCGGGAGACGGGTCCTACAATGAGCAGTTCTTC
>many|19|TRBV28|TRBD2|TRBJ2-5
CASSVSGRKPGGYKETQYF
TGTGCCAGCAGTGTTAGCGGGAGGAAGCCCGGTGGGTATAAAGAGACCCAGTACTTC
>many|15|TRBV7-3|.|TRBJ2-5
CASSLTGVRGETQYF
TGTGCCAGCAGCTTAACGGGAGTACGTGGAGAGACCCAGTACTTC